Listed below are T cell receptor beta chains from one sample, sequenced in a study of a mutant IDH1 vaccine in newly diagnosed glioma. The repertoire was sequenced with immunoSEQ multiplex PCR; TCRdb's copy has only in-frame clones and lacks some. The sample lists around 52,000 clones; 76% were seen once. Their recognized antigens are unknown. The sequencing used PBMCs, collected from a glioma patient whose treatment included an IDH1 peptide vaccine. The receptors derive from a man in his forties or fifties with glioma. Both conserved end residues are part of each CDR3. D genes are given only for firm matches. Size is stated for part of the rows, as once, few or many counts, or as a class when the clone is expanded.

-	few	TRBJ1-1	TRBV4-1	CASSQSGVNTEAFF	TGCGCCAGCAGCCAATCAGGGGTGAACACTGAAGCTTTCTTT
-	-	TRBJ2-6	TRBV7-8	CASSFTEAGANVLTF	TGTGCCAGCAGCTTCACAGAGGCCGGGGCCAACGTCCTGACTTTC
-	-	TRBJ2-3	TRBV30	CAPQESGSTDTQYF	TGTGCCCCCCAGGAAAGCGGAAGCACAGATACGCAGTATTTT
-	-	TRBJ1-2	TRBV5-5	CASSLAVNYGYTF	TGTGCCAGCAGCTTGGCAGTGAACTATGGCTACACCTTC
-	few	TRBJ1-5	TRBV19	CASAVGNSPNQPQHF	TGTGCCAGTGCAGTGGGGAACAGTCCAAATCAGCCCCAGCATTTT
-	few	TRBJ2-1	TRBV5-4	CASSLGNEQFF	TGTGCCAGCAGCTTGGGTAATGAGCAGTTCTTC
TRBD1	-	TRBJ1-6	TRBV19	CASSGQGVNSPLHF	TGTGCCAGTAGTGGACAGGGGGTCAATTCACCCCTCCACTTT
TRBD1	-	TRBJ2-5	TRBV10-3	CAIKETGAKETQYF	TGTGCCATCAAGGAGACAGGGGCGAAAGAGACCCAGTACTTC
TRBD2	-	TRBJ2-5	TRBV19	CASSAAGVGETQYF	TGTGCCAGTAGTGCAGCGGGAGTCGGAGAGACCCAGTACTTC
TRBD1	few	TRBJ1-1	TRBV18	CASSPGDNARGAFF	TGTGCCAGCTCACCGGGGGACAACGCCAGGGGGGCTTTCTTT
TRBD2	-	TRBJ2-7	TRBV4-2	CASSPQGREVELYEQYF	TGTGCCAGCAGCCCTCAAGGGCGGGAGGTCGAGTTGTACGAGCAGTACTTC
TRBD2	once	TRBJ2-7	TRBV10-2	CASSPLAGTYEQYF	TGCGCCAGCAGCCCACTAGCGGGGACCTACGAGCAGTACTTC
-	-	TRBJ2-7	TRBV5-1	CASSPGLGYEQYF	TGCGCCAGCAGCCCCGGACTGGGGTACGAGCAGTACTTC
TRBD2	-	TRBJ2-1	TRBV18	CASSPKGTSGKNEQFF	TGTGCCAGCTCACCAAAAGGGACTAGCGGGAAGAATGAGCAGTTCTTC
-	few	TRBJ1-3	TRBV4-1	CASSQGILRRVAGNTIYF	TGCGCCAGCAGCCAGGGAATCCTCAGGAGGGTCGCTGGAAACACCATATATTTT
-	-	TRBJ1-1	TRBV11-2	CASSLAMQAFF	TGTGCCAGCAGCTTAGCGATGCAAGCTTTCTTT
TRBD2	-	TRBJ2-1	TRBV5-1	CASSGLRGSSYNEQFF	TGCGCCAGCAGCGGACTACGCGGGAGCTCCTACAATGAGCAGTTCTTC
TRBD1	-	TRBJ2-5	TRBV5-1	CASSLQGVETQYF	TGCGCCAGCAGCTTGCAGGGGGTAGAGACCCAGTACTTC
-	-	TRBJ2-1	TRBV28	CASSWGSNEQFF	TGTGCCAGTTCTTGGGGGTCCAATGAGCAGTTCTTC